A selection of T cell receptor beta chains follows, all from one sample in a study of T cell responses to AZD1222 COVID-19 vaccine. TCRdb's copy holds only in-frame clones and misses some; the assay was immunoSEQ multiplex PCR. The sample carries 160,000 or so clones, about 85% recorded once. The source was peripheral blood, collected after recovery from COVID-19. Receptors originate from an adult who had recovered from COVID-19. CDR3s include the opening cysteine and the closing phenylalanine or tryptophan. Each record gives: D gene, clone size, J gene, V gene, CDR3 protein, CDR3 DNA. A D gene is named only where the DNA matches it firmly. Clone size, where shown, is once, few, many, or a class for clones that have expanded.

TRBD1,-,TRBJ1-5,TRBV27,CASSPWTGVGGNQPQHF,TGTGCCAGCAGTCCCTGGACAGGGGTTGGGGGCAATCAGCCCCAGCATTTT
-,once,TRBJ1-3,TRBV21-1,CASSSSGTSSSGNTIYF,TGTGCCAGCAGCTCATCCGGGACCTCTAGCTCTGGAAACACCATATATTTT
-,-,TRBJ2-5,TRBV6-2/TRBV6-3,CASSYYGAQVWGETQYF,TGTGCCAGCAGTTACTATGGGGCCCAGGTGTGGGGAGAGACCCAGTACTTC
TRBD2,-,TRBJ2-3,TRBV19,CARLRDRGLAGVLGYTDTQYF,TGTGCCAGGCTCCGGGACAGAGGACTAGCGGGAGTTTTAGGATACACAGATACGCAGTATTTT
-,-,TRBJ1-5,TRBV19,CASTPRGGYSNQPQHF,TGTGCCAGTACCCCTCGGGGGGGATATAGCAATCAGCCCCAGCATTTT
TRBD1,-,TRBJ2-6,TRBV9,CASSPRRTGGGSGANVLTF,TGTGCCAGCAGCCCGAGAAGGACAGGGGGGGGCTCTGGGGCCAACGTCCTGACTTTC
-,-,TRBJ1-1,TRBV28,CASGQLNYIIEAFF,TGTGCCAGCGGGCAGCTCAACTACATAATTGAAGCTTTCTTT
-,-,TRBJ1-2,TRBV19,CASTVEGQALLGYGYTF,TGTGCCAGTACAGTTGAGGGGCAAGCCCTCCTGGGCTATGGCTACACCTTC
-,-,TRBJ2-7,TRBV5-1,CASSLTAPYEQYF,TGCGCCAGCAGCTTGACGGCACCCTACGAGCAGTACTTC
-,-,TRBJ2-7,TRBV5-6,CASSLTRFSYEQYF,TGTGCCAGCAGCTTGACTAGGTTCTCCTACGAGCAGTACTTC
TRBD1,few,TRBJ1-2,TRBV19,CASSMNSGQGHYGYTF,TGTGCCAGTAGTATGAACTCGGGACAGGGGCACTATGGCTACACCTTC
-,-,TRBJ2-1,TRBV3-1/TRBV3-2,CASSQAGGEYNEQFF,TGTGCCAGCAGCCAAGCCGGAGGCGAGTACAATGAGCAGTTCTTC
TRBD1,-,TRBJ1-5,TRBV18,CASSPGQGNQPQHF,TGTGCCAGCTCACCCGGACAGGGCAATCAGCCCCAGCATTTT
TRBD2,-,TRBJ2-3,TRBV27,CASSLDSSGLAGDMNTQYF,TGTGCCAGCAGTTTAGACTCATCGGGACTAGCGGGAGATATGAATACGCAGTATTTT
TRBD1,-,TRBJ1-5,TRBV27,CASSYSPGQGEGNQPQHF,TGTGCCAGCAGTTACTCGCCGGGACAGGGAGAGGGCAATCAGCCCCAGCATTTT
TRBD2,-,TRBJ2-7,TRBV28,CASSLGIWAGEIYEQYF,TGTGCCAGCAGTTTGGGTATCTGGGCGGGAGAAATCTACGAGCAGTACTTC
-,-,TRBJ1-2,TRBV19,CASSIGTASLANYGYTF,TGTGCCAGTAGTATAGGGACAGCAAGTCTCGCTAACTATGGCTACACCTTC